The rows below give T cell receptor beta chains drawn from one sample of a study of cytomegalovirus exposure and HLA in healthy donors. TCRdb's table, derived via immunoSEQ multiplex PCR, lists solely in-frame clones and lacks some. Among over 130,000 clones listed, 70% to 85% were seen once. Material for sequencing was PBMCs. The receptors come from a male donor in good health and CMV-seronegative. Both conserved end residues are part of each CDR3. A D gene is named only where the DNA matches it firmly. Size values are once, few and many counts, or a class for expanded clones, and some rows have none.

V gene	clone size	D gene	J gene	CDR3 DNA	CDR3 protein
TRBV14	NA	NA	TRBJ2-7	TGTGCCAGCAGCCAAGGGGCCCTTCAGGGGCAGTACTTC	CASSQGALQGQYF
TRBV5-8	few	NA	TRBJ2-3	TGTGCCAGCAGCTCTCGGGGCACAGATACGCAGTATTTT	CASSSRGTDTQYF
TRBV30	once	NA	TRBJ2-2	TGTGCCTGGAGCCCCAAACCCGGGATAGAGAACACCGGGGAGCTGTTTTTT	CAWSPKPGIENTGELFF
TRBV5-6	once	NA	TRBJ2-2	TGTGCCAGCAGCTTGGCTGGGAGTAACACCGGGGAGCTGTTTTTT	CASSLAGSNTGELFF
TRBV5-1	NA	TRBD1	TRBJ2-2	TGCGCCAGCAGCTACCCAGGGGGCCAGAGCACCGGGGAGCTGTTTTTT	CASSYPGGQSTGELFF
TRBV4-3	NA	NA	TRBJ1-5	TGCGCCAGCAGCCAAGTATTTTCAGGGGCCTATCAGCCCCAGCATTTT	CASSQVFSGAYQPQHF
TRBV13	NA	TRBD2	TRBJ2-1	TGTGCCAGCTTTACTAGCGGGACCTACAATGAGCAGTTCTTC	CASFTSGTYNEQFF
TRBV2	NA	TRBD1	TRBJ2-6	TGTGCCAGCAGTTGGGACAGGCTCACTGGGGCCAACGTCCTGACTTTC	CASSWDRLTGANVLTF
TRBV9	NA	TRBD2	TRBJ2-1	TGTGCCAGCAGCCCCAGCGGGGTCTACAATGAGCAGTTCTTC	CASSPSGVYNEQFF
TRBV7-6	NA	NA	TRBJ2-3	TGTGCCAGCAGCTGGGACTTCAACACAGATACGCAGTATTTT	CASSWDFNTDTQYF
TRBV19	NA	NA	TRBJ1-5	TGTGCCAGTAGTTTATTACGACAGGCAATGGCCGATCATAGCAATCAGCCCCAGCATTTT	CASSLLRQAMADHSNQPQHF
TRBV29-1	NA	NA	TRBJ1-2	TGCAGCGTTGATAGTTCCTATGGCTACACCTTC	CSVDSSYGYTF
TRBV5-1	NA	NA	TRBJ2-7	TGCGCCAGCAGCTTGGCCCTCCGGACAGACGAGCAGTACTTC	CASSLALRTDEQYF
TRBV6-5	NA	TRBD1	TRBJ2-7	TGTGCCAGCAGTACCCGGGACAGAATAGTTTTC	CASSTRDRIVF
TRBV6-5	NA	NA	TRBJ1-2	TGTGCCAGCAGAGCCGGGACAAGCGGTTGGTATGGCTACACCTTC	CASRAGTSGWYGYTF
TRBV9	NA	NA	TRBJ1-5	TGTGCCAGCAGCGTCTCCAGCGGCGATCAGCCCCAGCATTTT	CASSVSSGDQPQHF
TRBV29-1	NA	TRBD2	TRBJ2-5	TGCAGCGTCGGACTAGCGGGAGCAGAGACCCAGTACTTC	CSVGLAGAETQYF
TRBV7-8	few	TRBD1	TRBJ2-7	TGTGCCAGCAGCTTATCGGGACAGGGCTACGAGCAGTACTTC	CASSLSGQGYEQYF
TRBV7-8	NA	TRBD2	TRBJ2-7	TGTGCCAGCAGCTTAACCTCTAGCGGAGGGGCCTACGAGCAGTACTTC	CASSLTSSGGAYEQYF
TRBV27	NA	NA	TRBJ2-7	TGTGCCAGCAGTTGGATTGGAGGTTACGAGCAGTACTTC	CASSWIGGYEQYF
TRBV7-3	NA	TRBD2	TRBJ2-1	TGTGCCAGCAGCTTAGCGGGAGAGGGCCTTGCCAATGAGCAGTTCTTC	CASSLAGEGLANEQFF
TRBV4-3	NA	TRBD1	TRBJ1-4	TGCGCCAGCAGCCAAGACAGACAGGGCATGCGACTTTTT	CASSQDRQGMRLF
TRBV6-4	NA	TRBD2	TRBJ2-1	TGTGCCAGCAGTGATGGGAATAGCGGGGCCAATGAGCAGTTCTTC	CASSDGNSGANEQFF
TRBV7-9	few	TRBD2	TRBJ2-7	TGTGCCAGCAGCCTGACTAGCGGGATCTACGAGCAGTACTTC	CASSLTSGIYEQYF
TRBV4-1	NA	NA	TRBJ1-2	TGCGCCAGCAGCCAGGGAGGGGCCTCGTATGGCTACACCTTC	CASSQGGASYGYTF
TRBV6-6	NA	TRBD2	TRBJ2-7	TGTGCCAGCAGTGGCCCTTCGGCGGGAGGAACCTACGAGCAGTACTTC	CASSGPSAGGTYEQYF
TRBV5-6	NA	TRBD2	TRBJ2-7	TGTGCCAGCAGCTTGAGCGGGAGGGTGTACGAGCAGTACTTC	CASSLSGRVYEQYF
TRBV11-3	few	TRBD2	TRBJ2-5	TGTGCCAGCAGCCTGACTAGCGGAGAGACCCAGTACTTC	CASSLTSGETQYF
TRBV29-1	NA	TRBD2	TRBJ2-5	TGCAGCGTTGAATTAAGGGAGCGGGGGGGGAGGGAGACCCAGTACTTC	CSVELRERGGRETQYF
TRBV27	NA	NA	TRBJ1-2	TGTGCCAGCAGTCTAACGGAGGACGGATTCTATGGCTACACCTTC	CASSLTEDGFYGYTF
TRBV6-1	NA	TRBD2	TRBJ2-3	TGTGCCAGCGGTGTGACTAGCGGAGGGGAGGATACGCAGTATTTT	CASGVTSGGEDTQYF
TRBV7-3	NA	NA	TRBJ1-1	TGTGCCAGCAGCTCCACAGGGAACACTGAAGCTTTCTTT	CASSSTGNTEAFF
TRBV2	NA	NA	TRBJ1-6	TGTGCCAGCAGAGGGGCCCCCTCCGGCAATTCACCCCTCCACTTT	CASRGAPSGNSPLHF
TRBV7-6	NA	TRBD1	TRBJ2-7	TGTGCCAGCAGCTTTGGACAGGGATCCTACGAGCAGTACTTC	CASSFGQGSYEQYF
TRBV7-2	NA	TRBD2	TRBJ2-5	TGTGCCAGCAGCCGCGGGACTAGCGGGCAAGAGACCCAGTACTTC	CASSRGTSGQETQYF
TRBV7-9	NA	TRBD2	TRBJ2-5	TGTGCCAGCAGCCCTCGGACTAGCGGCCAAGAGACCCAGTACTTC	CASSPRTSGQETQYF
TRBV5-1	NA	TRBD1	TRBJ1-3	TGCGCCAGCAGCAATATACAGGGGCCTGGAAACACCATATATTTT	CASSNIQGPGNTIYF
TRBV7-8	NA	NA	TRBJ2-1	TGTGCCAGCAGCTTTGGGGTGACAGGGGGTCTAGCGGGGGACAATGAGCAGTTCTTC	CASSFGVTGGLAGDNEQFF
TRBV27	few	TRBD2	TRBJ2-7	TGTGCCAGCAGTCTGATGACTAGCGGCTACGAGCAGTACTTC	CASSLMTSGYEQYF
TRBV11-3	NA	NA	TRBJ1-1	TGTGCCAGCAGCCTAGAGACGGGGGTCACTGAAGCTTTCTTT	CASSLETGVTEAFF
TRBV6-5	few	TRBD1	TRBJ2-1	TGTGCCAGCAGTACGGACAGGGGAAATGAGCAGTTCTTC	CASSTDRGNEQFF
TRBV7-8	NA	NA	TRBJ2-5	TGTGCCAGCAGCCCCGGGTACCAAGAGACCCAGTACTTC	CASSPGYQETQYF
TRBV6-5	NA	NA	TRBJ1-5	TGTGCCAGCAGGAGGGACCGGGAGGCTCAGCCCCAGCATTTT	CASRRDREAQPQHF
TRBV27	once	TRBD2	TRBJ2-7	TGTGCCAGCAGTACCGGGACTAGCGGGTCCTACGAGCAGTACTTC	CASSTGTSGSYEQYF
TRBV7-9	NA	NA	TRBJ1-3	TGTGCCAGCAGCTTCGCCACAGGCTCTGGAAACACCATATATTTT	CASSFATGSGNTIYF
TRBV4-2	NA	NA	TRBJ2-7	TGTGCCAGCAGCCAAGATGGAGGGTGGGGGACCTACGAGCAGTACTTC	CASSQDGGWGTYEQYF
TRBV27	NA	TRBD1	TRBJ1-1	TGTGCCAGCAGGGACTTCCTGGGACAGCCTGAAGCTTTCTTT	CASRDFLGQPEAFF
TRBV2	NA	NA	TRBJ2-5	TGTGCCAGCAGTGAAGCCCTAGTCCTAACCCAGTACTTC	CASSEALVLTQYF
TRBV29-1	NA	NA	TRBJ2-1	TGCAGCGCCCCGGCCGGGTCCTTCTCCTACAATGAGCAGTTCTTC	CSAPAGSFSYNEQFF
TRBV6-5	NA	NA	TRBJ2-7	TGTTCCTCCTCGGAGGGCTACGAGCAGTACTTC	CSSSEGYEQYF
TRBV2	NA	NA	TRBJ2-5	TGTGCCAGCAGGGGGACTGTGGAGACCCAGTACTTC	CASRGTVETQYF
TRBV28	NA	NA	TRBJ1-2	TGTGCCAGCAGTGGAGGGAACTATGGCTACACCTTC	CASSGGNYGYTF
TRBV10-3	once	NA	TRBJ1-5	TGTGCCATCAGTGAGTCAGGGGCAGCAAATCAGCCCCAGCATTTT	CAISESGAANQPQHF
TRBV7-9	NA	NA	TRBJ2-5	TGTGCCAGCAGCTTAGCGGCGGGAGAGACCCAGTACTTC	CASSLAAGETQYF
TRBV6-5	NA	NA	TRBJ2-5	TGTGCCAGCAGTTACCGCGGAGAGACCCAGTACTTC	CASSYRGETQYF